This record looks at one T cell receptor (beta chain) sequence and its context. Antigen unknown. This entry comes from a study of PD-1 blockade in classical Hodgkin lymphoma. The overall study: Every 2 weeks, patients had 3 mg/kg nivolumab intravenously. Study results and caveats: Newly diagnosed patients were reported to start with lower TCR diversity than healthy donors. By C4D1 there was a significant rise in CD4+ TCR diversity but not in CD8+ TCR diversity.

Regarding time point: cycle 4 day 1 (C4D1), after less than 7 weeks of nivolumab. Every patient had relapsed following autologous stem cell transplantation, and cohorts differed in brentuximab vedotin exposure. The method was immunoSEQ multiplex PCR; TCRdb's version includes in-frame clones alone and lacks a portion of them. This sample has more than 75,000 clones, with 85% to 95% found just once. Germline CDR1 and CDR2: MNHNY and SVGAGI (reference sequence). The CDR3 runs 15 residues. Trimming took 2 bases from V and 8 from J, leaving 15 bases between them. The sample here was peripheral blood mononuclear cells (PBMCs), taken before the fourth cycle of nivolumab. This chain joins TRBV6-6 and TRBJ1-4; D call uncertain. The clonotype was recovered from a human donor with classical Hodgkin lymphoma. In DNA, the CDR3 is TGTGCCAGCAGTTACAGGGCTCGGGTGGAGGAAAAACTGTTTTTT. It yields the protein CASSYRARVEEKLFF.